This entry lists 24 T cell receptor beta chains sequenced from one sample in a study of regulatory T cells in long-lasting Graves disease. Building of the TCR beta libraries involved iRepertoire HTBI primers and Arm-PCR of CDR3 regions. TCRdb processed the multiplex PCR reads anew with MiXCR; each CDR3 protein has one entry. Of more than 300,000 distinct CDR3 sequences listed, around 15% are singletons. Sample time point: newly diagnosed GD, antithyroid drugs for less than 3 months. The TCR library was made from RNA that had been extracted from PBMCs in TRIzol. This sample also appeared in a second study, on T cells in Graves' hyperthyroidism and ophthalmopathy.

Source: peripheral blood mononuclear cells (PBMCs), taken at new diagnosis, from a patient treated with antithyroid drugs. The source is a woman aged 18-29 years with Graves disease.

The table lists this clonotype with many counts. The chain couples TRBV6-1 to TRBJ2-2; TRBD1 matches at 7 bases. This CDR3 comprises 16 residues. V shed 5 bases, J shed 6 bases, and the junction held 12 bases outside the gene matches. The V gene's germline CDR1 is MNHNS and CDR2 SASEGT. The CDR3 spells CASSRPGTVGSGELFF. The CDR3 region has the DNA TGTGCCAGCAGTCGTCCCGGGACAGTCGGGTCCGGGGAGCTGTTTTTT.

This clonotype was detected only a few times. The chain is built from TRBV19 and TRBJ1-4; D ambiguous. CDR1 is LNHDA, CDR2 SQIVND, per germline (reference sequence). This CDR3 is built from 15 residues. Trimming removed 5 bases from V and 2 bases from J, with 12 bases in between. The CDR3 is CASSPGGSTNEKLFF. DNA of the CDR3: TGTGCCAGTAGTCCCGGTGGGTCGACTAATGAAAAACTGTTTTTT.

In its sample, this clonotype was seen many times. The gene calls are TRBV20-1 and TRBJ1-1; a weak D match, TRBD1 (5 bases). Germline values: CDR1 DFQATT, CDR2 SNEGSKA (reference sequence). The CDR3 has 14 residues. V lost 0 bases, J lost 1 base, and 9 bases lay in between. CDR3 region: CSARETGANTEAFF. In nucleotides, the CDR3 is TGCAGTGCTAGAGAGACCGGGGCGAACACTGAAGCTTTCTTT.

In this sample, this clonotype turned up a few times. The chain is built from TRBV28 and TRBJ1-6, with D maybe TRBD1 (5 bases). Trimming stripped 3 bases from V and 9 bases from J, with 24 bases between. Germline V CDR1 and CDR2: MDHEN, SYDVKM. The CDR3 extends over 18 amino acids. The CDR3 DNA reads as TGTGCCAGCAGTTTGGCGGGGGGGTTGGCCCCTTTCGGTTCACCCCTCCACTTT. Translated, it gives CASSLAGGLAPFGSPLHF.

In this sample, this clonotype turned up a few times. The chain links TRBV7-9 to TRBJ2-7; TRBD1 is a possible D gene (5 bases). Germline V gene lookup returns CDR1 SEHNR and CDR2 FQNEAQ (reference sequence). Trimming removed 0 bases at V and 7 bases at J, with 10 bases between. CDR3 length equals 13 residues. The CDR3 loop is CASSLAQGLEQYF. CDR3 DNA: TGTGCCAGCAGCTTAGCGCAGGGCCTGGAGCAGTACTTC.

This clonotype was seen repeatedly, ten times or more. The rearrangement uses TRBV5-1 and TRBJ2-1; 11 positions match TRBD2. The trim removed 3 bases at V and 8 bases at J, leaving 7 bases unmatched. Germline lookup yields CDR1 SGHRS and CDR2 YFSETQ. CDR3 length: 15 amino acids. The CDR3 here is CASSSLAGGGHEQFF. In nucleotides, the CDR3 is TGCGCCAGCAGCTCTCTAGCGGGGGGCGGGCATGAGCAGTTCTTC.

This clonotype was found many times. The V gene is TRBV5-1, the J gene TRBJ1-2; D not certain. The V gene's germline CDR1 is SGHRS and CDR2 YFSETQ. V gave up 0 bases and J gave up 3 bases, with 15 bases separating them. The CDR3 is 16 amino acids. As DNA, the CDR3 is TGCGCCAGCAGCTTGGGGACCGGTTGGTTGGACTATGGCTACACCTTC. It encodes CASSLGTGWLDYGYTF.

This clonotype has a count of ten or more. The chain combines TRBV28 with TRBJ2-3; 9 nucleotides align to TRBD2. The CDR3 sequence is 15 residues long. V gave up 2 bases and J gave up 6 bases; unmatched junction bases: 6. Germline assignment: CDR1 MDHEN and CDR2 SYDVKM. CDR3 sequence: CASSLDSGSGDTQYF. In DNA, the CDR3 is TGTGCCAGCAGTTTAGATAGCGGGAGCGGGGATACGCAGTATTTT.

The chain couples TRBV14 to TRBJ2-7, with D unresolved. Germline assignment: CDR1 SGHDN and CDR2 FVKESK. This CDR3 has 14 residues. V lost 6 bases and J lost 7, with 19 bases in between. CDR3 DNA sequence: TGTGCCAGCAGGCCAGAAAGCCTTATCATGGAGCAGTACTTC. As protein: CASRPESLIMEQYF.

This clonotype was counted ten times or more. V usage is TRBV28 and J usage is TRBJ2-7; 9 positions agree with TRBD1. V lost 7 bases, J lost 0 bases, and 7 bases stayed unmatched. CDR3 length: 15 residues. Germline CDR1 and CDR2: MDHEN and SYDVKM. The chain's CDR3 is CASTAGTGISYEQYF. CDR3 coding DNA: TGTGCCAGCACCGCCGGGACAGGGATCTCCTACGAGCAGTACTTC.

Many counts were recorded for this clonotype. The CDR3: CASSSRTILGNEQFF. CDR3 DNA sequence: TGTGCCAGCAGCTCCCGGACGATACTAGGAAATGAGCAGTTCTTC. The chain links TRBV7-9 to TRBJ2-1, with a tentative D call TRBD2 (5 bases). Trimming cost V 4 bases and J 7 bases, with 17 bases left between them. Germline lookup yields CDR1 SEHNR and CDR2 FQNEAQ (reference sequence). The CDR3 loop spans 15 amino acids.

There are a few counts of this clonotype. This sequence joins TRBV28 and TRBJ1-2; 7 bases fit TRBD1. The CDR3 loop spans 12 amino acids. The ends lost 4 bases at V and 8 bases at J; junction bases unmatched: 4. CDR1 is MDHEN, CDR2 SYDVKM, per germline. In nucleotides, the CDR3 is TGTGCCAGCAGTTCGACAGGGAGAGGCTACACCTTC. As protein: CASSSTGRGYTF.

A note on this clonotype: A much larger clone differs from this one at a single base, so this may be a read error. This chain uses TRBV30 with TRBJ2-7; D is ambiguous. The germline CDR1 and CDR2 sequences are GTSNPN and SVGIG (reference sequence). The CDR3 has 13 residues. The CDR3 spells CAWSGRRSYERYF. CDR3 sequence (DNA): TGTGCCTGGAGCGGACGGCGGTCCTACGAGCGGTACTTC.

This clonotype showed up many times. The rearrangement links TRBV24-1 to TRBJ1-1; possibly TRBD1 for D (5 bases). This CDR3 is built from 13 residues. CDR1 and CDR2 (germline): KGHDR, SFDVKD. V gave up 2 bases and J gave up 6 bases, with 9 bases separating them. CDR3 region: CATSDWGDAEAFF. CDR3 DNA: TGTGCCACCAGTGATTGGGGGGACGCTGAAGCTTTCTTT.

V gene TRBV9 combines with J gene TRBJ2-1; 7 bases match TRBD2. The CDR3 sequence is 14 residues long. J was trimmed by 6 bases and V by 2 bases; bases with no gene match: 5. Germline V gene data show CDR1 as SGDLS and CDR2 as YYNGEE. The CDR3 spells CASSVGTTSNEQFF. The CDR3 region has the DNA TGTGCCAGCAGCGTCGGGACTACCTCCAATGAGCAGTTCTTC.

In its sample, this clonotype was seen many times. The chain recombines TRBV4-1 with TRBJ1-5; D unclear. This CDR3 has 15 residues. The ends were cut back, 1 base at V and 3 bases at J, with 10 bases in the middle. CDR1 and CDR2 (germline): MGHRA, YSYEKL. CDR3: CASSQVGSTNQPQHF. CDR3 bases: TGCGCCAGCAGCCAAGTCGGAAGTACCAATCAGCCCCAGCATTTT.

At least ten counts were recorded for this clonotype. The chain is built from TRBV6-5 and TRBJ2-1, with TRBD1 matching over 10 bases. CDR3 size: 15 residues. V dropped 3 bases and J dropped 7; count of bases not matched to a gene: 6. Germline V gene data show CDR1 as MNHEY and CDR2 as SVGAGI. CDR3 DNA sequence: TGTGCCAGCAGTTATAGACAGGGGGCCACAAATGAGCAGTTCTTC. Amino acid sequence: CASSYRQGATNEQFF.

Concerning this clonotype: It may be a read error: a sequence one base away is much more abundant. CDR3 coding DNA: TGTGCCAGCAGTGCAATCTACGAGCAGTACTTC. Its protein is CASSAIYEQYF. The V call is TRBV25-1, the J call TRBJ2-7; D is unclear. CDR3 length equals 11 residues. Trimming stripped 4 bases from V and 3 bases from J, with 4 bases between. Germline assignment: CDR1 MGHDK and CDR2 SYGVNS.

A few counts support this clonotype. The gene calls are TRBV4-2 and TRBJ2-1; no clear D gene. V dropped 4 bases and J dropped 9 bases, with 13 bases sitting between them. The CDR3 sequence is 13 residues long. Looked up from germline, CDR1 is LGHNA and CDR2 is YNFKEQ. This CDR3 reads CASSPKVGVEQFF. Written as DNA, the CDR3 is TGTGCCAGCAGCCCGAAGGTTGGCGTTGAGCAGTTCTTC.

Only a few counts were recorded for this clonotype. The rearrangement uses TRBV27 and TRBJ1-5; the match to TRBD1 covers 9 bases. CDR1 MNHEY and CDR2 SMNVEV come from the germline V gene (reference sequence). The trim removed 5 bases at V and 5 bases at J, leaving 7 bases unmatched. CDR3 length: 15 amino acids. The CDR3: CASSPGTGFYQPQHF. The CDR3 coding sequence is TGTGCCAGCAGTCCCGGGACAGGGTTTTATCAGCCCCAGCATTTT.

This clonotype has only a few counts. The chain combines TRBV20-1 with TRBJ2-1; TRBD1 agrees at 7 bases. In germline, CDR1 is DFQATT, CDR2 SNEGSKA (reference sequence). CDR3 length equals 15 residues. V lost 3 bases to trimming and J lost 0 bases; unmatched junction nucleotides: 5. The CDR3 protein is CSARPRGSSYNEQFF. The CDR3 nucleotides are TGCAGTGCTAGGCCCAGGGGGAGCTCCTACAATGAGCAGTTCTTC.

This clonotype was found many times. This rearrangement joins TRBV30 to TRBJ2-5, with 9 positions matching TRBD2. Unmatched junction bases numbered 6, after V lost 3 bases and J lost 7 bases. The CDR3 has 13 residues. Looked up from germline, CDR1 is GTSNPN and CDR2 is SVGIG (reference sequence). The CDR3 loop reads CAWRASGVGTQYF. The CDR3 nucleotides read TGTGCCTGGAGGGCTAGCGGGGTGGGGACCCAGTACTTC. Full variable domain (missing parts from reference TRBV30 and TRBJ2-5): SQTIHQWPATLVQPVGSPLSLECTVEGTSNPNLYWYRQAAGRGLQLLFYSVGIGQISSEVPQNLSASRPQDRQFILSSKKLLLSDSGFYLCAWRASGVGTQYFGPGTRLLVL.

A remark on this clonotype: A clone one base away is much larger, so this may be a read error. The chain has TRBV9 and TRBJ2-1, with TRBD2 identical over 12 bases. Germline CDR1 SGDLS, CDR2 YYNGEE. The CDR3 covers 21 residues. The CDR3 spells CAGSVARGGLAGTSSYNEQFF. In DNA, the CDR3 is TGTGCCGGCAGCGTAGCTCGGGGCGGACTAGCGGGGACCAGCTCCTACAATGAGCAGTTCTTC. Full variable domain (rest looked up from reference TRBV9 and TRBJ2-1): DSGVTQTPKHLITATGQRVTLRCSPRSGDLSVYWYQQSLDQGLQFLIQYYNGEERAKGNILERFSAQQFPDLHSELNLSSLELGDSALYFCAGSVARGGLAGTSSYNEQFFGPGTRLTVL.

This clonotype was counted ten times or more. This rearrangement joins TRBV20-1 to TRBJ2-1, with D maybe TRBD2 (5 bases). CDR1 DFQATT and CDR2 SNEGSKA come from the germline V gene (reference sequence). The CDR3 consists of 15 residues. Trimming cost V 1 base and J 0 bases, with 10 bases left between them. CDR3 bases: TGCAGTGCTAGAGCGGCTGAGGGCTCCTACAATGAGCAGTTCTTC. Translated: CSARAAEGSYNEQFF.